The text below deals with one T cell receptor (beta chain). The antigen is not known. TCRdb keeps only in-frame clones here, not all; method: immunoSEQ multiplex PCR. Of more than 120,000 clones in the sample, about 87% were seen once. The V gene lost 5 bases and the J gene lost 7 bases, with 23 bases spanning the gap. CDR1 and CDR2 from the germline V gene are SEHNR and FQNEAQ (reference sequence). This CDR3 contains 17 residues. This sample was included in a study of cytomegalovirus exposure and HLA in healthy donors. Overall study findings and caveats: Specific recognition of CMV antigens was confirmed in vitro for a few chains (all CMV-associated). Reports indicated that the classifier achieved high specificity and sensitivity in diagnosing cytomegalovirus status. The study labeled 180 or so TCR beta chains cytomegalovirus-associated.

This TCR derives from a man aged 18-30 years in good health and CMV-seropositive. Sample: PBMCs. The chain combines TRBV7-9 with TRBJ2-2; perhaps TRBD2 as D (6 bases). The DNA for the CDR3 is TGTGCCAGCAGCCCCATAGGAGGGGCCTTAAAGAGCGGGGAGCTGTTTTTT. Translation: CASSPIGGALKSGELFF.